A single sample gave rise to the 28 T cell receptor beta chains below, sequenced in a study of blood T cells in healthy people across ages. The second PCR ran about 6 to 12 cycles with a sample-barcoded 5' primer and J-beta primers. TCRdb used MiXCR to reprocess the 5' RACE reads, holding one entry per CDR3 protein. The sample carries about 1.7 million distinct CDR3 sequences, 28% recorded once. Sequenced sample: blood. The receptors were sampled from a woman aged 25 to 39 in good health.

This clonotype occurred a few times. A much larger clone lies one base from this, so it may be a read error. The chain combines TRBV12-3 or TRBV12-4 with TRBJ2-5; D not resolved. The CDR3 is 13 amino acids. The CDR3 region has the DNA TGTGCCAGCAGTTTAGCGTCCCCGGAGACCCAGGACTTC. It translates to CASSLASPETQDF.

This chain uses TRBV5-1 with TRBJ1-2; weak D call: TRBD1 (5 bases). The CDR3 runs to 15 residues. Per the germline V gene, CDR1 is SGHRS and CDR2 is YFSETQ. The V and J ends lost 4 bases and 2 bases respectively, with 15 bases between them. CDR3 bases: TGCGCCAGCAGCACTGGACACCAACCAAACTATGGCTACACCTTC. Its translation is CASSTGHQPNYGYTF.

This clonotype occurred a few times. This may be a read error: a much more frequent sequence differs by one nucleotide. J is TRBJ2-1 and V is TRBV6-6, with TRBD1 identical over 10 bases. TRBJ2-7 matches the DNA end more closely, so the J call is doubtful. The CDR3 has 15 amino acids. Germline V lookup: CDR1 MNHNY, CDR2 SVGAGI (reference sequence). As DNA, the CDR3 is TGTGCCAGCAGTTACGGGACAGGGGCCCACAATGAGCAGTACTTC. This gives the protein CASSYGTGAHNEQYF.

This clonotype showed up just a few times. The J gene is TRBJ2-3, the V gene TRBV12-3 or TRBV12-4; the D gene is possibly TRBD1 (6 bases). Trimming left V 6 bases short and J 12 bases short, with 25 bases between. The CDR3 is 15 amino acids. Here the CDR3 reads CASSQGRGSGETQYF. The CDR3 DNA sequence: TGTGCCAGCAGCCAGGGGCGCGGGTCTGGAGAGACCCAGTATTTT.

This chain uses TRBV6-7 with TRBJ2-7; no definite D call. TRBV6-7 is placed among ORFs of uncertain function. V dropped 7 bases and J dropped 3 bases, with 13 bases sitting between them. This CDR3 has 13 residues. Written as DNA, the CDR3 is TGTGCCAGCACACACACAGAATTCTACGAGCAGTACTTC. Translation: CASTHTEFYEQYF.

V and J are TRBV9 and TRBJ2-5, with TRBD2 matching over 9 bases. The length of the CDR3 is 16 residues. Per the germline V gene, CDR1 is SGDLS and CDR2 is YYNGEE. V was pared by 0 bases and J by 11 bases, with 14 bases of the junction left unmatched. The CDR3, as DNA: TGTGCCAGCAGCGTAGGGACTAGCGCGACCTACAATGAGCAGTACTTC. Residues: CASSVGTSATYNEQYF.

On this clonotype: One junction end disagrees with the germline gene, perhaps due to a read error. The chain couples TRBV7-8 to TRBJ2-7, with TRBD1 matching 9 bases. Looked up from germline, CDR1 is SGHVS and CDR2 is FQNEAQ. This CDR3 contains 20 residues. In DNA form, the CDR3 reads TGTGCCTGCAGCTTATATATCCGGGGGTCTCACAGGGGGCGAACTAACGAGCAGTACTTC. Its protein product is CACSLYIRGSHRGRTNEQYF.

V and J are TRBV3-1 and TRBJ2-4; D is unclear. CDR1 and CDR2 from the germline V gene are LGHDT and YNNKEL (reference sequence). Trimming removed 4 bases at V and 2 bases at J, with 6 bases between. This CDR3 comprises 13 residues. The CDR3 DNA sequence: TGTGCCAGCAGCCCAGTCTCCAAAAACATTCAGTACTTC. This sequence encodes CASSPVSKNIQYF.

The chain couples TRBV20-1 to TRBJ2-5; TRBD2 might be the D (6 bases). Germline-derived CDR1 and CDR2 are DFQATT and SNEGSKA (reference sequence). CDR3 size: 12 residues. With 3 bases removed from V and 5 bases from J, the gap between germline ends came to 10 bases. The CDR3 DNA sequence: TGCAGTGCTAGCGAGGCGGGGGAGACCCAGTACTTC. Translation: CSASEAGETQYF.

This clonotype was picked up a small number of times. V usage is TRBV20-1 and J usage is TRBJ2-7; no firm D call. V gave up 0 bases and J gave up 0 bases, with 15 bases separating them. Germline CDR1 and CDR2: DFQATT and SNEGSKA (reference sequence). The CDR3 is 16 residues long. The CDR3 bases are TGCAGTGCTAGAGATCTGGGTCAGCTAAACTCCTACGAGCAGTACTTC. It encodes CSARDLGQLNSYEQYF.

This clonotype was seen many times. V is TRBV11-2 and J is TRBJ1-2; D gene uncertain. Germline V gene lookup returns CDR1 SGHAT and CDR2 FQNNGV. V gave up 0 bases and J gave up 0 bases, with 8 bases separating them. The CDR3 is 15 amino acids. Written as DNA, the CDR3 is TGTGCCAGCAGCTTAGAGGCAGAAGCTAACTATGGCTACACCTTC. Amino acids: CASSLEAEANYGYTF.

The table lists this clonotype with many counts. The chain combines TRBV3-1 with TRBJ2-1; possible D gene TRBD2, 5 bases. From germline, CDR1 is LGHDT and CDR2 YNNKEL (reference sequence). The CDR3 loop spans 12 amino acids. V was cut by 3 bases and J by 7 bases, with 7 bases left in between. CDR3: CASSQVANEQFF. The CDR3 DNA follows: TGTGCCAGCAGCCAGGTAGCGAATGAGCAGTTCTTC.

This clonotype was seen repeatedly, ten times or more. The chain uses TRBV12-3 or TRBV12-4 and TRBJ2-1, with 10 nucleotides matching TRBD1. V lost 3 bases to trimming and J lost 7 bases; unmatched junction nucleotides: 3. The CDR3 length is 14 residues. The CDR3 reads CASSLGTGVNEQFF. The CDR3 bases are TGTGCCAGCAGTTTGGGGACAGGGGTTAATGAGCAGTTCTTC.

The genes are TRBV29-1 and TRBJ1-1; perhaps TRBD1 as D (6 bases). Per germline, CDR1 SQVTM and CDR2 ANQGSEA. This CDR3 has 14 residues. Trimming shortened V by 1 base and J by 1 base, and 10 bases separated the two germline ends. The DNA of the CDR3 is TGCAGCGTTGAAGTTCAGGGGACGAACACTGAAGCTTTCTTT. The encoded protein is CSVEVQGTNTEAFF.

This clonotype has more than one count but fewer than ten. The chain employs TRBV7-8 and TRBJ2-7; no definite D call. Trimming shortened V by 2 bases and J by 2 bases, and 13 bases separated the two germline ends. The CDR3 covers 15 residues. The germline V gene has CDR1 SGHVS and CDR2 FQNEAQ. As DNA, the CDR3 is TGTGCCAGCAGCTTATTTTCAAGCACCACCTACGAGCAGTACTTC. This encodes CASSLFSSTTYEQYF. The complete variable domain, with remaining parts taken from reference TRBV7-8 and TRBJ2-7, reads GAGVSQSPRYKVAKRGQDVALRCDPISGHVSLFWYQQALGQGPEFLTYFQNEAQLDKSGLPSDRFFAERPEGSVSTLKIQRTQQEDSAVYLCASSLFSSTTYEQYFGPGTRLTVT.

This clonotype occurred many times. This chain connects TRBV29-1 to TRBJ2-7; TRBD2 might be the D (7 bases). The CDR3 sequence is 13 residues long. V was cut by 6 bases and J by 2 bases, with 14 bases left in between. Germline V gene lookup returns CDR1 SQVTM and CDR2 ANQGSEA. This CDR3 reads CSVYAGATYEQYF. The CDR3 DNA sequence: TGCAGCGTCTACGCGGGGGCGACCTACGAGCAGTACTTC.

The rearrangement links TRBV24-1 to TRBJ2-3; tentatively, D is TRBD2 (6 bases). The CDR3 has 13 residues. Per germline, CDR1 KGHDR and CDR2 SFDVKD. The V end lost 9 bases, the J end lost 1 base, and 10 bases lay between the germline ends. CDR3 sequence (DNA): TGTGCCACCGGAGTAGCGGGCACAGATACGCAGTATTTT. Translating it yields CATGVAGTDTQYF.

The chain has TRBV14 and TRBJ2-1, with a possible D match to TRBD2 (6 bases). The CDR3 totals 15 residues. From germline, CDR1 is SGHDN and CDR2 FVKESK. Trimming removed 4 bases from V and 1 base from J, with 11 bases in between. The chain's CDR3 is CASSPPSESYNEQFF. The CDR3 DNA sequence: TGTGCCAGCAGCCCCCCTAGCGAATCCTACAATGAGCAGTTCTTC.

The chain links TRBV13 to TRBJ2-5; D is possibly TRBD1 (6 bases). Germline-derived CDR1 and CDR2 are PRHDT and FYEKMQ (reference sequence). With 5 bases removed from V and 1 base from J, the gap between germline ends came to 11 bases. This CDR3 contains 14 residues. The CDR3 loop reads CASSGWDTQETQYF. DNA for the CDR3: TGTGCCAGCAGCGGGTGGGACACCCAAGAGACCCAGTACTTC.

As regards this clonotype: It may be a read error: a sequence one base away is much more abundant. The V call is TRBV7-6, the J call TRBJ2-6; possibly TRBD1 or TRBD2 for D (6 bases each). There are 16 residues in the CDR3. Germline V gene data show CDR1 as SGHVS and CDR2 as FNYEAQ. The CDR3 region has the DNA TGTGCCAGCAGCCGATCAGGGGACTCTGGGGCCAACGTCCGGACTTTC. Encoded protein: CASSRSGDSGANVRTF.

As concerns this clonotype: The junction departs from the called germline gene at one end, perhaps through a read error. This sequence joins TRBV28 and TRBJ2-7; D is unclear. In germline, CDR1 is MDHEN, CDR2 SYDVKM. CDR3 length: 12 residues. DNA for the CDR3: TGTGCCGGCAGTTTCACAGTGGGCGAGCAGTACTTC. Amino acids: CAGSFTVGEQYF.

This clonotype was recorded a few times. This chain joins TRBV29-1 and TRBJ1-1, with 7 bases identical to TRBD1. Germline V gene data show CDR1 as SQVTM and CDR2 as ANQGSEA. This CDR3 has 13 residues. V lost 5 bases, J lost 2 bases, and 5 bases stayed unmatched. As DNA, the CDR3 is TGCAGCGTTCAGGGACAGCAAAACACTGAAGCTTTCTTT. The encoded protein is CSVQGQQNTEAFF. The whole variable domain, remainder taken from reference TRBV29-1 and TRBJ1-1, is SAVISQKPSRDICQRGTSLTIQCQVDSQVTMMFWYRQQPGQSLTLIATANQGSEATYESGFVIDKFPISRPNLTFSTLTVSNMSPEDSSIYLCSVQGQQNTEAFFGQGTRLTVV.

This clonotype showed up just a few times. The chain joins TRBV6-2 or TRBV6-3 to TRBJ2-3; unclear D gene. There are 12 residues in the CDR3. Germline CDR1 MNHEY, CDR2 SVGEGT. V lost 1 base, J lost 8 bases, and 7 bases lay in between. The CDR3 DNA reads as TGTGCCAGCAGTTACTTAGGATCTACGCAGTATTTT. Its protein product is CASSYLGSTQYF.

This clonotype was observed a few times. The V gene is TRBV20-1, the J gene TRBJ2-7; D unclear. Germline CDR1 is DFQATT and CDR2 is SNEGSKA (reference sequence). Trimming shortened V by 1 base and J by 0 bases, and 13 bases separated the two germline ends. The CDR3 runs to 15 residues. CDR3 nucleotide sequence: TGCAGTGCTAGAGGGCGGCAGGAATTCTCCTACGAGCAGTACTTC. Protein sequence: CSARGRQEFSYEQYF.

V and J are TRBV12-3 or TRBV12-4 and TRBJ2-5, with 9 bases aligning to TRBD2. J lost 5 bases, V lost 5 bases, and 12 bases had no gene match. The CDR3 runs 16 residues. DNA of the CDR3: TGTGCCAGCAGTAACATGGGTAGCGGGAGCCGGGAGACCCAGTACTTC. It codes for CASSNMGSGSRETQYF.

The chain joins TRBV7-2 to TRBJ2-3; 7 nucleotides match TRBD2. The germline V gene has CDR1 SGHTA and CDR2 FQGNSA. V was pared by 1 base and J by 5 bases, with 15 bases of the junction left unmatched. The CDR3 sequence is 18 residues long. The CDR3 sequence: CASSLGLSPGGGKDTQYF. CDR3 sequence (DNA): TGTGCCAGCAGCTTAGGGCTCTCTCCCGGCGGGGGAAAAGATACGCAGTATTTT.

This clonotype was seen a handful of times. The chain has TRBV20-1 and TRBJ2-3; D is perhaps TRBD2 (5 bases). Germline lookup yields CDR1 DFQATT and CDR2 SNEGSKA (reference sequence). Between the trimmed V and J ends, which lost 3 bases and 3 bases, there was a span of 16 bases. The CDR3 spans 15 residues. Here the CDR3 reads CSASWLALQTDTQYF. The CDR3 DNA reads as TGCAGTGCTAGTTGGCTAGCCCTTCAAACAGATACGCAGTATTTT.

V usage is TRBV5-1 and J usage is TRBJ2-1; TRBD2 might be the D (6 bases). This CDR3 is built from 11 residues. V was shortened by 0 bases and J by 15 bases, with 10 bases between the two germline ends. Germline CDR1 reads SGHRS; CDR2 reads YFSETQ. CDR3 sequence reads: CASSLGGNAFF. The CDR3 nucleotides read TGCGCCAGCAGCTTGGGCGGGAATGCGTTCTTC.